This TCR beta chain was sequenced during a study of CD8 T cells in ankylosing spondylitis. Regarding the study as a whole: Disease-linked clones displayed a CD8+ phenotype and appeared relatively rarely in peripheral blood. Disease-linked clones reportedly concentrated significantly in matched ankylosing spondylitis synovial fluid. A motif of roughly eight highly homologous TCR beta variants was seen as apparently characteristic of ankylosing spondylitis blood.

In regard to this clonotype: Its antigen is still unknown.

Germline CDR1 is DFQATT and CDR2 is SNEGSKA (reference sequence). The CDR3 has 23 residues. The ends were cut back, 1 base at V and 4 bases at J, with 40 bases in the middle. Libraries for TCR beta were made by quantitative 5'-RACE with molecular barcodes. One entry per CDR3 protein results from TCRdb running MiXCR on the 5' RACE reads. Among 200,000 to 250,000 distinct CDR3 sequences listed, approximately 20% were seen once. The V call is TRBV20-1, the J call TRBJ1-1; perhaps TRBD1 as D (5 bases). The specimen was blood, either unsorted or a sorted T cell fraction (not recorded which). The TCR was taken from a male donor with ankylosing spondylitis. The CDR3 here is CSARASETTVVNRLGRVSTEAFF. The CDR3 coding sequence is TGCAGTGCTAGAGCTTCCGAAACGACAGTTGTTAATCGGTTGGGGCGAGTTAGCACTGAAGCTTTCTTT.